Following are 14 T cell receptor beta chains from one sample sequenced in a study of graft-versus-host responses after intestinal transplantation. Assay: immunoSEQ multiplex PCR; the TCRdb copy retains only in-frame clones and omits some. The table lists tens of thousands of clones, about 92% of them singletons, with roughly 0.72% in the top ten. The input for sequencing was PBMCs, taken 98 days after intestinal transplantation. Receptor source: a human patient who received an intestinal transplant, so some T cells may come from the graft donor.

This rearrangement joins TRBV6-1 to TRBJ2-1, with D unresolved. V lost 5 bases, J lost 3 bases, and 8 bases lay in between. CDR1 MNHNS and CDR2 SASEGT come from the germline V gene. The length of the CDR3 is 13 residues. CDR3 protein: CASSPWDYNEQFF. The CDR3 DNA reads as TGTGCCAGCAGTCCCTGGGACTACAATGAGCAGTTCTTC.

This chain connects TRBV5-1 to TRBJ2-3; the match to TRBD2 covers 11 bases. The CDR3 covers 14 residues. In germline, CDR1 is SGHRS, CDR2 YFSETQ. Trimming removed 5 bases from V and 2 bases from J; junction bases left unmatched: 1. The CDR3 loop reads CASRTSGATDTQYF. The CDR3 bases are TGCGCCAGCAGGACTAGCGGGGCCACAGATACGCAGTATTTT.

This rearrangement joins TRBV30 to TRBJ2-5, with TRBD1 identical over 8 bases. The trim removed 3 bases at V and 0 bases at J, leaving 9 bases unmatched. The CDR3 totals 16 residues. CDR1 GTSNPN and CDR2 SVGIG come from the germline V gene (reference sequence). CDR3 bases: TGTGCCTGGAGCCCGCAGGACAGGGCATACCAAGAGACCCAGTACTTC. Translating it yields CAWSPQDRAYQETQYF.

The chain couples TRBV6-5 to TRBJ1-5, with D possibly matching TRBD1 (6 bases). Germline V lookup: CDR1 MNHEY, CDR2 SVGAGI. CDR3 size: 13 residues. Trimming removed 2 bases from V and 4 bases from J, with 6 bases in between. The CDR3 region has the DNA TGTGCCAGCAGTTACGGGACAAATCAGCCCCAGCATTTT. This sequence encodes CASSYGTNQPQHF.

The chain links TRBV6-1 to TRBJ2-7, with D hard to call. The CDR3 extends over 13 amino acids. From germline, CDR1 is MNHNS and CDR2 SASEGT. The V and J ends lost 6 bases and 6 bases respectively, with 15 bases between them. CDR3 amino acids: CASSPTPVGEQYF. Written as DNA, the CDR3 is TGTGCCAGCAGCCCGACCCCCGTGGGCGAGCAGTACTTC.

The rearrangement links TRBV5-5 to TRBJ2-5, with D perhaps TRBD1 or TRBD2 (5 bases each). CDR1 is SGHKS, CDR2 YYEKEE, per germline (reference sequence). Trimming cost V 1 base and J 3 bases, with 10 bases left between them. This CDR3 is built from 14 residues. CDR3 residues: CASSLTWGKETQYF. CDR3 sequence (DNA): TGTGCCAGCAGCTTGACCTGGGGGAAAGAGACCCAGTACTTC.

CDR3 loop: CASSKAQGEETQYF. Here the CDR3 DNA reads TGTGCCAGCAGCAAAGCGCAGGGGGAAGAGACCCAGTACTTC. The genes are TRBV21-1 and TRBJ2-5; TRBD1 is the table's D call, not checked against the DNA. TRBV21-1 is assigned pseudogene status. The CDR3 loop spans 14 amino acids.

The chain combines TRBV2 with TRBJ1-6, with 8 positions matching TRBD1. Trimming took 0 bases from V and 9 from J; bases not matched to a gene: 4. Germline V lookup: CDR1 SNHLY, CDR2 FYNNEI. This CDR3 contains 15 residues. The CDR3 sequence is CASSEARGLGSPLHF. The CDR3, as DNA: TGTGCCAGCAGTGAAGCCAGGGGGCTGGGTTCACCCCTCCACTTT.

The rearrangement links TRBV6-5 to TRBJ2-7; a possible D gene is TRBD2 (5 bases). Trimming pared 5 bases from V and 7 bases from J, leaving 15 bases between. There are 13 residues in the CDR3. Looked up from germline, CDR1 is MNHEY and CDR2 is SVGAGI. CDR3 amino acids: CASSEAFWREQYF. CDR3 sequence (DNA): TGTGCCAGCAGTGAAGCGTTTTGGAGGGAGCAGTACTTC.

The chain carries TRBV28 and TRBJ2-4; 13 nucleotides line up with TRBD2. Germline trimming cut 4 bases from V and 0 bases from J; bases unmatched to any gene: 6. CDR1 is MDHEN and CDR2 is SYDVKM in the germline V gene. CDR3 size: 18 residues. The CDR3 reads CASSSGTSGVLAKNIQYF. In nucleotides, the CDR3 is TGTGCCAGCAGTTCGGGGACTAGCGGGGTCTTAGCCAAAAACATTCAGTACTTC.

This chain links TRBV5-1 with TRBJ2-1, with D tentatively TRBD1 or TRBD2 (5 bases each). V shed 7 bases and J shed 1 base, with 18 bases lying between them. Per the germline V gene, CDR1 is SGHRS and CDR2 is YFSETQ. The CDR3 covers 16 residues. DNA of the CDR3: TGCGCCAGCGGGGACCGGGTCGGGCCGTCCTACAATGAGCAGTTCTTC. Amino acid sequence: CASGDRVGPSYNEQFF.

The chain has TRBV7-2 and TRBJ2-7, with 10 bases identical to TRBD1. V trimming: 3 bases; J trimming: 3 bases; junction bases outside the gene matches: 2. CDR3 length: 14 residues. CDR1 and CDR2 (germline): SGHTA, FQGNSA. The DNA of the CDR3 is TGTGCCAGCAGCTTGCGGACAGGGGGCTACGAGCAGTACTTC. This translates into CASSLRTGGYEQYF.

The chain recombines TRBV5-6 with TRBJ2-3; D ambiguous. The germline V gene has CDR1 SGHDT and CDR2 YYEEEE. V lost 1 base to trimming and J lost 4 bases, with 4 bases between them. The CDR3 spans 12 residues. CDR3 loop: CASSLRPDTQYF. The CDR3, as DNA: TGTGCCAGCAGCTTGCGGCCAGATACGCAGTATTTT.

The gene calls are TRBV29-1 and TRBJ1-1; 10 bases map to TRBD1. Germline loops: CDR1 SQVTM, CDR2 ANQGSEA. CDR3 size: 13 residues. V shed 6 bases and J 5 bases; nucleotides not matched to a gene: 6. The CDR3 nucleotides are TGCAGCGTACCGGGACAGGGGTGGACTGAAGCTTTCTTT. It encodes CSVPGQGWTEAFF.